What follows are 15 T cell receptor beta chains derived from one specimen sequenced in a study of T cell changes during pregnancy in multiple sclerosis. Profiling relied on immunoSEQ multiplex PCR, and the TCRdb table lists in-frame clones only, not all of them. The sample has some 37,000 clones, about 90% seen once; the top ten hold approximately 0.36%. Sequencing was performed on CD4+ T cells from peripheral blood mononuclear cells, taken after pregnancy. These receptors originate from a female donor in good health, enrolled as a control in a pregnancy study.

The chain links TRBV7-9 to TRBJ2-3; the match to TRBD2 covers 8 bases. The CDR3 covers 19 residues. Per the germline V gene, CDR1 is SEHNR and CDR2 is FQNEAQ (reference sequence). V lost 0 bases to trimming and J lost 0 bases; unmatched junction nucleotides: 11. CDR3 bases: TGTGCCAGCAGCTTAGCTTCTGCGGGAGGTTCCACTAGCACAGATACGCAGTATTTT. Translating gives CASSLASAGGSTSTDTQYF.

The rearrangement uses TRBV9 and TRBJ2-2; D ambiguous. The CDR3 consists of 16 residues. Trimming stripped 3 bases from V and 2 bases from J, with 14 bases between. Per the germline V gene, CDR1 is SGDLS and CDR2 is YYNGEE. The CDR3 bases are TGTGCCAGCAGCGAGACGCACGGAGTTAACACCGGGGAGCTGTTTTTT. Protein sequence: CASSETHGVNTGELFF. The full variable domain, with the rest looked up from reference TRBV9 and TRBJ2-2, is DSGVTQTPKHLITATGQRVTLRCSPRSGDLSVYWYQQSLDQGLQFLIQYYNGEERAKGNILERFSAQQFPDLHSELNLSSLELGDSALYFCASSETHGVNTGELFFGEGSRLTVL.

The chain is built from TRBV6-5 and TRBJ1-1, with TRBD1 as a possible D gene (5 bases). Germline V lookup: CDR1 MNHEY, CDR2 SVGAGI. This CDR3 comprises 14 residues. Deletions cut 0 bases from V and 0 bases from J, with 5 bases between. CDR3 amino acids: CASSYSTVNTEAFF. DNA for the CDR3: TGTGCCAGCAGTTACTCGACAGTGAACACTGAAGCTTTCTTT.

The chain links TRBV5-1 to TRBJ1-2; possible D gene TRBD1, 6 bases. Between the trimmed V and J ends, which lost 1 base and 4 bases, there was a span of 17 bases. Germline-derived CDR1 and CDR2 are SGHRS and YFSETQ. The CDR3 loop spans 16 amino acids. CDR3 loop: CASSLPRQAGGYGYTF. CDR3 DNA: TGCGCCAGCAGCTTGCCCAGACAGGCGGGCGGCTATGGCTACACCTTC.

This sequence joins TRBV7-8 and TRBJ2-7; 7 nucleotides align to TRBD1. After removal of 2 bases from V and 2 bases from J, the junction contained 9 bases not matched to a gene. Looked up from germline, CDR1 is SGHVS and CDR2 is FQNEAQ. The CDR3 is made up of 16 amino acids. The CDR3 region is CASSLTHLTGPYEQYF. The CDR3, as DNA: TGTGCCAGCAGCTTAACCCACCTGACAGGGCCCTACGAGCAGTACTTC.

This chain connects TRBV5-4 to TRBJ1-2; 11 nucleotides line up with TRBD1. V gave up 4 bases and J gave up 8 bases; unmatched junction bases: 7. The germline V gene encodes CDR1 SGHNT and CDR2 YYREEE (reference sequence). This CDR3 comprises 14 residues. This chain's CDR3 is CASSQDRGHNGYTF. Written as DNA, the CDR3 is TGTGCCAGCAGCCAGGACAGGGGGCACAACGGCTACACCTTC.

This clone appeared once. This rearrangement joins TRBV30 to TRBJ2-1; TRBD2 matches 8 bases. The ends lost 4 bases at V and 8 bases at J; junction bases unmatched: 7. CDR1 is GTSNPN and CDR2 is SVGIG in the germline V gene (reference sequence). The CDR3 covers 13 residues. DNA of the CDR3: TGTGCCTGGATCCCCTCCGGGGGGGATGAGCAGTTCTTC. This encodes CAWIPSGGDEQFF. Full variable domain (remainder filled in from reference TRBV30 and TRBJ2-1): SQTIHQWPATLVQPVGSPLSLECTVEGTSNPNLYWYRQAAGRGLQLLFYSVGIGQISSEVPQNLSASRPQDRQFILSSKKLLLSDSGFYLCAWIPSGGDEQFFGPGTRLTVL.

This chain uses TRBV4-3 with TRBJ1-2; possible D gene TRBD1, 5 bases. CDR3 length: 12 amino acids. V was shortened by 3 bases and J by 7 bases, with 9 bases between the two germline ends. Germline CDR1 LGHNA, CDR2 YSLEER. As DNA, the CDR3 is TGCGCCAGCAGCCATGGGGGGTCTGGCTACACCTTC. This encodes CASSHGGSGYTF.

The rearrangement joins TRBV9 to TRBJ2-3, with a weak D call TRBD2 (5 bases). CDR1 SGDLS and CDR2 YYNGEE come from the germline V gene. The length of the CDR3 is 13 residues. Trimming took 4 bases from V and 4 from J, leaving 10 bases between them. CDR3 protein: CASSPRAPDTQYF. The CDR3 DNA is TGTGCCAGCAGCCCGAGGGCCCCAGATACGCAGTATTTT.

This clone was seen just once. The chain employs TRBV10-3 and TRBJ2-2; unclear D gene. CDR3 length: 14 residues. V lost 6 bases, J lost 3 bases, and 11 bases lay in between. Germline V lookup: CDR1 ENHRY, CDR2 SYGVKD. The CDR3 reads CAIRRGADTGELFF. The CDR3 DNA is TGTGCCATCAGACGCGGTGCGGACACCGGGGAGCTGTTTTTT.

The chain is built from TRBV2 and TRBJ2-1; 8 nucleotides align to TRBD2. The CDR3 length is 15 residues. V was pared by 7 bases and J by 0 bases, with 5 bases of the junction left unmatched. Per the germline V gene, CDR1 is SNHLY and CDR2 is FYNNEI. CDR3 sequence: CASTLLAASYNEQFF. DNA of the CDR3: TGTGCCAGCACTCTACTAGCGGCCTCCTACAATGAGCAGTTCTTC.

The genes are TRBV10-2 and TRBJ1-2, with a possible D match to TRBD1 (6 bases). This CDR3 region has 15 residues. The V end was cut by 6 bases, the J end by 5 bases, with 19 bases between. Germline CDR1 WSHSY, CDR2 SAAADI. The chain's CDR3 is CASSHPLGQGYGYTF. The DNA of the CDR3 is TGCGCCAGCAGCCATCCGTTGGGACAAGGGTATGGCTACACCTTC.

The V gene is TRBV30, the J gene TRBJ2-5; D unclear. Per germline, CDR1 GTSNPN and CDR2 SVGIG (reference sequence). Trimming cost V 0 bases and J 0 bases, with 8 bases left between them. This CDR3 has 14 residues. CDR3 DNA: TGTGCCTGGAGTGTACTGCTCGACCAAGAGACCCAGTACTTC. This codes for CAWSVLLDQETQYF. Supplemented by reference TRBV30 and TRBJ2-5, the full variable domain reads SQTIHQWPATLVQPVGSPLSLECTVEGTSNPNLYWYRQAAGRGLQLLFYSVGIGQISSEVPQNLSASRPQDRQFILSSKKLLLSDSGFYLCAWSVLLDQETQYFGPGTRLLVL.

This rearrangement joins TRBV11-2 to TRBJ1-2, with 9 nucleotides matching TRBD1. The V and J ends lost 1 base and 8 bases, in that order; junction bases with no gene match: 14. The CDR3 runs to 17 residues. CDR1 and CDR2 from the germline V gene are SGHAT and FQNNGV. The chain's CDR3 is CASSLVPLPDRGGGYTF. The DNA for the CDR3 is TGTGCCAGCAGCTTAGTGCCCCTTCCAGACAGGGGGGGAGGCTACACCTTC.

In its sample, this clone was seen once. The CDR3 reads CASSYGQVSQYEKLFF. CDR3 bases: TGTGCCAGCAGTTATGGACAGGTTTCTCAGTATGAAAAACTGTTTTTT. The V call is TRBV6-5, the J call TRBJ1-4, with 7 bases matching TRBD1. Germline V lookup: CDR1 MNHEY, CDR2 SVGAGI. CDR3 size: 16 residues. After removal of 3 bases from V and 6 bases from J, the junction contained 10 bases not matched to a gene.